This T cell receptor beta chain was retrieved from a study of cytomegalovirus exposure and HLA in healthy donors. The V end was cut by 8 bases, the J end by 1 base, with 9 bases between. There are 14 residues in the CDR3. Germline V gene data show CDR1 as SEHNR and CDR2 as FQNEAQ (reference sequence). PCR used 60 Vbeta primers and 13 Jbeta primers. Produced via immunoSEQ multiplex PCR; TCRdb's table is partial and in-frame only. The clone table shows approximately 150,000 clones, with the ten largest holding 1.5% to 2%. The chain carries TRBV7-9 and TRBJ2-6; D possibly corresponds to TRBD1 (5 bases). Input material: PBMCs. This sequence originates from a woman aged 50 to 60 in good health and CMV-seronegative. The CDR3 sequence: CASDKGSGANVLTF. CDR3 DNA: TGTGCCAGCGATAAGGGGTCTGGGGCCAACGTCCTGACTTTC.